These 16 T cell receptor beta chains were all obtained from the same sample, sequenced in a study of T cells expressing NK-cell markers. TCRdb re-called the 5' RACE reads and catalogs CDR3 proteins one per entry, DNA excluded. In total, the table holds roughly 390,000 distinct CDR3 sequences. Sequenced material: blood T cells: a sorted CD56 or NKG2C T cell subset, CD4+ or CD8+ T cells, or bulk PBMC T cells (not recorded which). These receptors were taken from a woman aged 45-59 years in good health.

The V call is TRBV24-1, the J call TRBJ2-3. The CDR3 has 16 residues. The V gene's germline CDR1 is KGHDR and CDR2 SFDVKD. This CDR3 is CATSDRDGARTDTQYF.

The chain combines TRBV5-1 with TRBJ2-1; TCRdb reports TRBD1, a call that lacks DNA to check it against. The CDR3 runs 16 residues. Germline V CDR1 and CDR2: SGHRS, YFSETQ. The CDR3 reads CASSLAAAGGGNEQFF.

V is TRBV5-6 and J is TRBJ1-4; TCRdb designates TRBD1, a call that cannot be tested without DNA. There are 15 residues in the CDR3. In germline, CDR1 is SGHDT, CDR2 YYEEEE. The CDR3 loop is CASSRDREEYEKLFF.

This chain joins TRBV24-1 and TRBJ1-6. CDR1 is KGHDR, CDR2 SFDVKD, per germline. The CDR3 is 15 residues long. The CDR3 protein is CATSDGLNRNSPLHF.

The chain employs TRBV25-1 and TRBJ2-3; checking the TCRdb D call of TRBD1 is not possible without DNA. The CDR3 has 16 residues. The germline V gene encodes CDR1 MGHDK and CDR2 SYGVNS. CDR3 sequence reads: CASSEYGGKSTDTQYF.

The chain combines TRBV12-3 or TRBV12-4 with TRBJ1-2; TCRdb picks TRBD1, but there is no DNA to check that call. CDR3 length: 14 amino acids. CDR3 residues: CASRRTGSRYGYTF.

V gene TRBV9 combines with J gene TRBJ1-1. CDR3 length: 14 amino acids. CDR1 and CDR2 (germline): SGDLS, YYNGEE. Here the CDR3 reads CASSPFWGSGEAFF.

The chain has TRBV7-8 and TRBJ1-5; TCRdb selects TRBD1, and the lack of DNA leaves this call unchecked. This CDR3 spans 17 amino acids. Germline V gene lookup returns CDR1 SGHVS and CDR2 FQNEAQ. The CDR3 protein is CASSSAGTEGSNQPQHF.

The chain combines TRBV10-3 with TRBJ2-1; the TRBD2 assignment by TCRdb is unverifiable without DNA. This CDR3 is built from 15 residues. Germline lookup yields CDR1 ENHRY and CDR2 SYGVKD. This chain's CDR3 is CAISEEGGGYNEQFF.

This chain uses TRBV20-1 with TRBJ2-5; with no DNA, the TCRdb D assignment of TRBD2 cannot be verified. The CDR3 is 17 residues long. From germline, CDR1 is DFQATT and CDR2 SNEGSKA (reference sequence). This CDR3 is CSARDYLAGGREETQYF.

The rearrangement links TRBV29-1 to TRBJ2-1; TCRdb indicates TRBD2, and absent DNA this call remains unverified. The CDR3 has 15 amino acids. CDR1 is SQVTM and CDR2 is ANQGSEA in the germline V gene. The chain's CDR3 is CSVNPGLAEYNEQFF.

The rearrangement links TRBV19 to TRBJ2-1; the D call from TCRdb, TRBD2, cannot be confirmed without DNA. The V gene's germline CDR1 is LNHDA and CDR2 SQIVND (reference sequence). The CDR3 totals 14 residues. CDR3 sequence: CASSILPSTNEQFF.

This sequence joins TRBV28 and TRBJ2-1; no DNA is available, so the TRBD2 call from TCRdb remains unchecked. CDR1 is MDHEN, CDR2 SYDVKM, per germline. CDR3 length equals 15 residues. The chain's CDR3 is CASSLDLGVGNEQFF. Together with reference TRBV28 and TRBJ2-1, the CDR3 gives the full variable domain: DVKVTQSSRYLVKRTGEKVFLECVQDMDHENMFWYRQDPGLGLRLIYFSYDVKMKEKGDIPEGYSVSREKKERFSLILESASTNQTSMYLCASSLDLGVGNEQFFGPGTRLTVL.

V usage is TRBV3-1 and J usage is TRBJ2-5; TCRdb's assignment of TRBD2 cannot be checked, as there is no DNA. This CDR3 region has 15 residues. Germline CDR1 LGHDT, CDR2 YNNKEL (reference sequence). The CDR3 region is CASSAGPSGQETQYF.

The V call is TRBV11-2, the J call TRBJ2-1; checking the TCRdb D call of TRBD2 is not possible without DNA. Germline V CDR1 and CDR2: SGHAT, FQNNGV. The CDR3 extends over 15 amino acids. CDR3 in amino acids: CASSPTTSGANEQFF.

The CDR3 protein is CSVWTGIRGETQYF. The J gene is TRBJ2-5, the V gene TRBV29-1; TCRdb's D gene call, TRBD1, goes unchecked for lack of DNA. The CDR3 extends over 14 amino acids. Germline CDR1 and CDR2: SQVTM and ANQGSEA.